The clone carrying this T cell receptor (beta chain) was counted many times. The antigen is not known. The method was immunoSEQ multiplex PCR; TCRdb's version includes in-frame clones alone and lacks a portion of them. This repertoire shows under 100,000 clones, roughly 80% found once; its top ten account for less than 5.5%. These data are taken from a study of OX40 agonist ivuxolimab in advanced cancers. Looking at the study overall: Among those enrolled, mean age was about 63 years (range roughly 20 to 79) and about 79% were male.

General study points: Clonal expansion was seen in CD4+ and CD8+ blood T cells by week 6 at 0.1 to 3.0 mg/kg.

Germline V gives CDR1 LNHDA, CDR2 SQIVND (reference sequence). Trimming shortened V by 9 bases and J by 0 bases, and 5 bases separated the two germline ends. The CDR3 totals 12 residues. This TCR was recovered from an adult with an advanced solid tumor such as melanoma, head and neck, liver or kidney cancer. The V call is TRBV19, the J call TRBJ1-4; no clear D. The sample in question was CD4+ or CD8+ T cells sorted from blood, obtained in a trial of the OX40 agonist ivuxolimab. CDR3 residues: CASRSTNEKLFF. For the CDR3, the DNA is TGTGCCAGCAGATCAACTAATGAAAAACTGTTTTTT.